The 21 T cell receptor beta chains below were found in one sample sequenced in a study of blood T cell repertoires in COVID-19. The assay was immunoSEQ multiplex PCR, and TCRdb's table has in-frame clones only and misses some. This sample carries about 170,000 clones, around 85% of them seen once, and the ten largest clones take roughly 1.3%. What was sequenced was peripheral blood. These receptors all come from a man in his fifties or sixties who had recovered from COVID-19.

The V call is TRBV11-2, the J call TRBJ1-2, with 9 bases fitting TRBD1. With V trimmed by 1 base and J by 6 bases, 6 bases remained unmatched. In germline, CDR1 is SGHAT, CDR2 FQNNGV. This CDR3 comprises 15 residues. The CDR3 loop reads CASSLGGQGLDGYTF. For the CDR3, the DNA is TGTGCCAGCAGCTTAGGGGGACAGGGACTGGATGGCTACACCTTC. Looking up the rest from reference TRBV11-2 and TRBJ1-2 gives the full variable domain: EAGVAQSPRYKIIEKRQSVAFWCNPISGHATLYWYQQILGQGPKLLIQFQNNGVVDDSQLPKDRFSAERLKGVDSTLKIQPAKLEDSAVYLCASSLGGQGLDGYTFGSGTRLTVV.

The J gene is TRBJ2-2, the V gene TRBV4-2; 10 bases align to TRBD1. The CDR3 contains 15 residues. V was clipped by 4 bases and J by 4 bases; unmatched bases: 3. CDR1 and CDR2 (germline): LGHNA, YNFKEQ. The CDR3: CASSLGTGATGELFF. DNA of the CDR3: TGTGCCAGCAGCCTGGGGACAGGGGCCACCGGGGAGCTGTTTTTT.

The CDR3 nucleotides read TGTGCCAGTAGTCTCTTAGGGGGGGTAGCGGAATACAATGAGCAGTTCTTC. This translates into CASSLLGGVAEYNEQFF. J is TRBJ2-1 and V is TRBV19; a possible D gene is TRBD2 (7 bases). The CDR3 contains 17 residues. V was pared by 5 bases and J by 4 bases, with 21 bases between. Germline CDR1 and CDR2: LNHDA and SQIVND (reference sequence).

The J gene is TRBJ2-5, the V gene TRBV5-6; D is unclear. Trimming stripped 4 bases from V and 1 base from J, with 11 bases between. Germline assignment: CDR1 SGHDT and CDR2 YYEEEE. The CDR3 contains 14 residues. This CDR3 is CASSPTTSQETQYF. CDR3 DNA: TGTGCCAGCAGCCCCACAACCAGCCAAGAGACCCAGTACTTC. The whole variable domain, remainder taken from reference TRBV5-6 and TRBJ2-5, is DAGVTQSPTHLIKTRGQQVTLRCSPKSGHDTVSWYQQALGQGPQFIFQYYEEEERQRGNFPDRFSGHQFPNYSSELNVNALLLGDSALYLCASSPTTSQETQYFGPGTRLLVL.

The chain carries TRBV7-9 and TRBJ2-7; 8 bases fit TRBD1. The trim removed 5 bases at V and 1 base at J, leaving 10 bases unmatched. Germline CDR1 is SEHNR and CDR2 is FQNEAQ (reference sequence). This CDR3 is built from 16 residues. Here the CDR3 reads CASSPLGTGGSYEQYF. Here the CDR3 DNA reads TGTGCCAGCAGCCCCCTGGGGACAGGAGGATCCTACGAGCAGTACTTC.

This rearrangement joins TRBV5-4 to TRBJ1-2; D remains unclear. CDR3 length: 13 residues. CDR1 and CDR2 from the germline V gene are SGHNT and YYREEE (reference sequence). Trimming took 5 bases from V and 8 from J, leaving 16 bases between them. CDR3 protein: CASSVGLERGYTF. As DNA, the CDR3 is TGTGCCAGCAGTGTAGGACTGGAGAGGGGCTACACCTTC.

The chain joins TRBV5-1 to TRBJ2-5, with 8 bases fitting TRBD2. Germline trimming cut 3 bases from V and 7 bases from J; bases unmatched to any gene: 2. CDR1 is SGHRS and CDR2 is YFSETQ in the germline V gene. CDR3 length equals 12 residues. CDR3 amino acids: CASSSGGGTQYF. The CDR3 DNA is TGCGCCAGCAGCTCCGGGGGGGGGACCCAGTACTTC.

The genes are TRBV19 and TRBJ1-1, with 9 bases aligning to TRBD1. The CDR3 contains 14 residues. The V gene end was trimmed by 5 bases and the J gene end by 3 bases; junction bases not matched to a gene: 4. Germline V gene data show CDR1 as LNHDA and CDR2 as SQIVND (reference sequence). The CDR3 bases are TGTGCCAGTAGTCAACGGACAGGGGACACTGAAGCTTTCTTT. Residues: CASSQRTGDTEAFF.

V and J are TRBV9 and TRBJ2-3; weak D call: TRBD2 (7 bases). This CDR3 is built from 15 residues. CDR1 and CDR2 (germline): SGDLS, YYNGEE. V lost 3 bases and J lost 3, with 14 bases in between. The CDR3 DNA is TGTGCCAGCAGCGCGATACAGGGAGGGACAGATACGCAGTATTTT. It is translated as CASSAIQGGTDTQYF.

The chain uses TRBV30 and TRBJ1-1; 7 bases agree with TRBD1. The V and J ends lost 3 bases and 4 bases, in that order; junction bases with no gene match: 11. This CDR3 has 15 amino acids. From germline, CDR1 is GTSNPN and CDR2 SVGIG (reference sequence). The CDR3 loop is CAWRRTGVGGTEAFF. The CDR3 bases are TGTGCCTGGAGGAGAACAGGGGTTGGGGGCACTGAAGCTTTCTTT.

The V gene is TRBV18, the J gene TRBJ1-2; TRBD1 aligns across 8 bases. CDR1 and CDR2 from the germline V gene are KGHSH and LQKENI. V gave up 3 bases and J gave up 8 bases; unmatched junction bases: 8. The CDR3 totals 14 residues. The CDR3 reads CASSPGQEARGYTF. In nucleotides, the CDR3 is TGTGCCAGCTCACCGGGACAGGAGGCAAGGGGCTACACCTTC.

The chain joins TRBV27 to TRBJ1-2; no clear D. V lost 6 bases to trimming and J lost 3 bases, with 11 bases between them. CDR1 is MNHEY, CDR2 SMNVEV, per germline (reference sequence). This CDR3 is 13 amino acids long. The CDR3 spells CASRLTAYYGYTF. The CDR3 nucleotides read TGTGCCAGCAGACTTACAGCTTACTATGGCTACACCTTC.

The chain uses TRBV6-5 and TRBJ1-3; possible D gene TRBD1, 5 bases. V dropped 8 bases and J dropped 0 bases, with 11 bases sitting between them. The CDR3 runs 14 residues. Germline V gives CDR1 MNHEY, CDR2 SVGAGI. The CDR3 nucleotides are TGTGCCAGCCTCATTACAGGCTCTGGAAACACCATATATTTT. It yields the protein CASLITGSGNTIYF.

CDR3 coding DNA: TGTGCCAGTAGTATGGGGGGAGATACGCAGTATTTT. Protein product: CASSMGGDTQYF. V and J are TRBV19 and TRBJ2-3; a weak D match, TRBD2 (6 bases). The germline V and J ends were trimmed by 3 bases and 5 bases, with 6 bases remaining between them. This CDR3 spans 12 amino acids. Per germline, CDR1 LNHDA and CDR2 SQIVND (reference sequence).

The rearrangement joins TRBV30 to TRBJ2-3, with a possible D match to TRBD1 (5 bases). V was clipped by 4 bases and J by 4 bases, with 6 bases between them. Germline CDR1 and CDR2: GTSNPN and SVGIG (reference sequence). There are 11 residues in the CDR3. CDR3 nucleotides: TGTGCCTGGACAGGGTCAGATACGCAGTATTTT. Its translation: CAWTGSDTQYF.

This clone has just one count. V is TRBV19 and J is TRBJ1-5; 7 nucleotides match TRBD1. The CDR3 runs 15 residues. The V and J ends lost 4 bases and 0 bases, in that order; junction bases with no gene match: 3. The germline V gene encodes CDR1 LNHDA and CDR2 SQIVND (reference sequence). Written as DNA, the CDR3 is TGTGCCAGTAGTAGACAGGGCTATAGCAATCAGCCCCAGCATTTT. Residues: CASSRQGYSNQPQHF.

The chain joins TRBV5-4 to TRBJ1-2; D unclear. CDR1 is SGHNT, CDR2 YYREEE, per germline (reference sequence). This CDR3 is 15 amino acids long. V dropped 4 bases and J dropped 2 bases, with 15 bases sitting between them. The CDR3 loop reads CASSPDLVTNYGYTF. The DNA for the CDR3 is TGTGCCAGCAGCCCCGACCTGGTGACAAACTATGGCTACACCTTC.

The rearrangement joins TRBV19 to TRBJ1-1, with unresolved D. Trimming pared 5 bases from V and 1 base from J, leaving 14 bases between. The germline gives CDR1 LNHDA, CDR2 SQIVND (reference sequence). CDR3 size: 15 residues. CDR3 in amino acids: CASSVDPQTNTEAFF. CDR3 coding DNA: TGTGCCAGTAGTGTTGACCCACAGACGAACACTGAAGCTTTCTTT. The whole variable domain, remainder taken from reference TRBV19 and TRBJ1-1, is DGGITQSPKYLFRKEGQNVTLSCEQNLNHDAMYWYRQDPGQGLRLIYYSQIVNDFQKGDIAEGYSVSREKKESFPLTVTSAQKNPTAFYLCASSVDPQTNTEAFFGQGTRLTVV.

This clone has only a few counts. The chain combines TRBV7-9 with TRBJ1-6, with 9 bases aligning to TRBD1. Germline CDR1 reads SEHNR; CDR2 reads FQNEAQ (reference sequence). This CDR3 has 18 residues. The V segment lost 5 bases and the J segment 6 bases; nucleotides outside the gene matches: 14. The DNA for the CDR3 is TGTGCCAGCAGCAAAGTGGGGACAGGGCGGGGAGGTAATTCACCCCTCCACTTT. This sequence encodes CASSKVGTGRGGNSPLHF.

This chain links TRBV2 with TRBJ2-4; no definite D call. CDR1 is SNHLY and CDR2 is FYNNEI in the germline V gene. The CDR3 runs to 13 residues. V lost 6 bases and J 0 bases, leaving 6 bases between the germline ends. DNA for the CDR3: TGTGCCAGCAGACGAGAAGCCAAAAACATTCAGTACTTC. Protein sequence: CASRREAKNIQYF. Combining the CDR3 with reference TRBV2 and TRBJ2-4 gives the whole variable domain EPEVTQTPSHQVTQMGQEVILRCVPISNHLYFYWYRQILGQKVEFLVSFYNNEISEKSEIFDDQFSVERPDGSNFTLKIRSTKLEDSAMYFCASRREAKNIQYFGAGTRLSVL.

J is TRBJ1-1 and V is TRBV27; 7 bases are a match to TRBD1. The CDR3 is made up of 16 amino acids. After removal of 6 bases from V and 1 base from J, the junction contained 11 bases not matched to a gene. Germline CDR1 MNHEY, CDR2 SMNVEV (reference sequence). The CDR3 loop is CASSWVTGTENTEAFF. The CDR3 nucleotides are TGTGCCAGCAGCTGGGTCACCGGGACAGAGAACACTGAAGCTTTCTTT.